Below, one T cell receptor (beta chain) is given with its context. No antigen is known for it. Roughly 100,000 TCR templates underwent assay in each sample. TCRdb keeps only in-frame clones here, not all; method: immunoSEQ multiplex PCR. The sample records roughly 70,000 clones, roughly 93% being singletons. V shed 6 bases and J 2 bases; nucleotides not matched to a gene: 4. Germline V gene data show CDR1 as MDHEN and CDR2 as SYDVKM. This CDR3 has 14 amino acids. The entry originates in a study of siplizumab effects on memory and regulatory T cells. General observations from the study: Apparently more diverse than memory cells, naive T cells also seemed major alloresponse contributors. Alloreactive sequences tracing back to unstimulated CD4+ memory cells fell significantly with siplizumab. Phenotypic classification as naive or memory proved unattainable for roughly 80-97% of proliferating CD4+ or CD8+ clones.

The rearrangement links TRBV28 to TRBJ2-7; the match to TRBD2 covers 10 bases. Sequenced sample: CD8+ T cells sorted from blood. This TCR was sampled from a human donor in good health. The CDR3 DNA reads TGTGCCAGCAGCCGACTAGCGGGCACCTACGAGCAGTACTTC. Protein: CASSRLAGTYEQYF.